These T cell receptor beta chains were read from a single sample in a study of CD8+ T cells in alopecia areata. Here immunoSEQ multiplex PCR was the method, and the copy in TCRdb shows in-frame clones only, minus some. The sample holds fewer than 100,000 clones, 50% to 75% seen once. This sample comprised CD8+ T cells sorted from blood, obtained at week 4, from a patient treated with tofacitinib. All receptors derive from a human donor with alopecia areata. CDR3s include the opening cysteine and the closing phenylalanine or tryptophan. The D gene is left open where the match is weak. Clone size, where shown, is once, few, many, or a class for clones that have expanded.

d_gene	abundance	v_gene	len	j_gene	CDR3nt	CDR3aa
-	-	TRBV29-1	13	TRBJ1-1	TGCAGCGTTGACGAGGGTTGGAACACTGAAGCTTTCTTT	CSVDEGWNTEAFF
-	-	TRBV29-1	12	TRBJ1-1	TGCAGCGTCGTCTCGGGGACGGCTGAAGCTTTCTTT	CSVVSGTAEAFF
-	-	TRBV19	15	TRBJ2-7	TGTGCCAGTAGTTCCCTAGGGACTCCGGTGGACGAGCAGTACTTC	CASSSLGTPVDEQYF
TRBD2	-	TRBV28	13	TRBJ2-7	TGTGCCAGCAGTGCGCGGGGGGCCTACGAGCAGTACTTC	CASSARGAYEQYF
TRBD1	many	TRBV9	17	TRBJ2-7	TGTGCCAGCAGCGTAGACACCGGGACAGGGGACTTCGACGAGCAGTACTTC	CASSVDTGTGDFDEQYF
-	-	TRBV29-1	13	TRBJ2-3	TGCAGCGTTGAATGGGGTAGCACAGATACGCAGTATTTT	CSVEWGSTDTQYF
-	-	TRBV5-1	11	TRBJ1-2	TGCGCCAGCAGCTTGGATGGCCGCTACACCTTC	CASSLDGRYTF
-	few	TRBV9	15	TRBJ1-2	TGTGCCAGCAGCGTAGAGGGCGCGGAGAACTATGGCTACACCTTC	CASSVEGAENYGYTF
TRBD1	-	TRBV5-4	14	TRBJ2-5	TGTGCCAGCAGCTCAGGACAGGGGACAGAGACCCAGTACTTC	CASSSGQGTETQYF
-	few	TRBV9	14	TRBJ2-5	TGTGCCAGCAGCGTAGACGGCAGCCAAGAGACCCAGTACTTC	CASSVDGSQETQYF
-	-	TRBV6-5	12	TRBJ2-7	TGTGCCAGCAATACCCCAGGGTTCGGGCAGTACTTC	CASNTPGFGQYF
TRBD1	-	TRBV19	19	TRBJ2-1	TGTGCCAGTAGTATGTTCGTGTTGAGGGACAGGACCTCCTACAATGAGCAGTTCTTC	CASSMFVLRDRTSYNEQFF
-	-	TRBV4-1	13	TRBJ2-7	TGCGCCAGCAGCCAAGGCGTGGGGGACGAGCAGTACTTC	CASSQGVGDEQYF
-	-	TRBV25-1	12	TRBJ1-1	TGTGCCAGCAGAACCGGACAGATTGAAGCTTTCTTT	CASRTGQIEAFF
-	-	TRBV27	13	TRBJ2-5	TGTGCCAGCAGTTTATGGGGAAAAGAGACCCAGTACTTC	CASSLWGKETQYF
-	-	TRBV27	13	TRBJ1-1	TGTGCCAGCAGTTTTACAGGGATGACTGAAGCTTTCTTT	CASSFTGMTEAFF
-	few	TRBV9	15	TRBJ2-4	TGTGCCAGCAGCGTAGGTCAGGGCCCAAAAAACATTCAGTACTTC	CASSVGQGPKNIQYF
-	-	TRBV7-2	17	TRBJ1-4	TGTGCCAGCAGCTCCGTGCTACAGGGTACAACTAATGAAAAACTGTTTTTT	CASSSVLQGTTNEKLFF
TRBD1	-	TRBV7-2	14	TRBJ1-2	TGTGCCAGCAGCTTAGGGGGACAGGCCTATGGCTACACCTTC	CASSLGGQAYGYTF
TRBD1	-	TRBV15	15	TRBJ2-4	TGTGCCACCAGCACCCCGGGACAGGGACCCGACATTCAGTACTTC	CATSTPGQGPDIQYF
TRBD2	few	TRBV5-1	12	TRBJ2-1	TGCGCCAGCAAGCTGGGCGGGACTACACCATTCTTC	CASKLGGTTPFF
TRBD1	few	TRBV10-3	13	TRBJ2-7	TGTGCCATCAGGACCGGGACAGACTACGAGCAGTACTTC	CAIRTGTDYEQYF
-	-	TRBV30	14	TRBJ1-5	TGTGCCTGGAGTGTATCCCGGGGGGCGCAGCCCCAGCATTTT	CAWSVSRGAQPQHF
TRBD2	-	TRBV11-2	15	TRBJ2-5	TGTGCCAGCAGCGGGTTAAGCGGGGGGCAGGAGACCCAGTACTTC	CASSGLSGGQETQYF
-	once	TRBV9	15	TRBJ1-1	TGTGCCAGCAGCGTCTCCGGGACGGTTGGCTCTGAAGCTTTCTTT	CASSVSGTVGSEAFF
-	few	TRBV6-6	14	TRBJ2-4	TGTGCCAGCAGTCCTTCCATTGAGGGAAACATTCAGTACTTC	CASSPSIEGNIQYF
-	-	TRBV27	13	TRBJ2-4	TGTGCCAGCAGTTTATCGTCGGGAAACATTCAGTACTTC	CASSLSSGNIQYF
TRBD1	few	TRBV29-1	16	TRBJ1-1	TGCAGCGTTGAGGCCGACAGGGTCGTAATTAACACTGAAGCTTTCTTT	CSVEADRVVINTEAFF
-	-	TRBV5-1	11	TRBJ1-1	TGCGCCAGCCTTGGAGGCACTGAAGCTTTCTTT	CASLGGTEAFF
TRBD2	many	TRBV14	16	TRBJ2-7	TGTGCCAGCAGCCACCTCGGGGGGTATCGCACCTACGAGCAGTACTTC	CASSHLGGYRTYEQYF
-	-	TRBV7-6	12	TRBJ2-1	TGTGCCAGCAGCTTAGTGGCTGGGGAGCAGTTCTTC	CASSLVAGEQFF
-	many	TRBV11-2	15	TRBJ2-2	TGTGCCAGCAGCTTGCTAATCCTGGACACCGGGGAGCTGTTTTTT	CASSLLILDTGELFF
-	few	TRBV28	15	TRBJ2-1	TGTGCCAGCAGTCCAGAGGACAGCATGACGGATGAGCAGTTCTTC	CASSPEDSMTDEQFF
TRBD2	-	TRBV25-1	18	TRBJ2-2	TGTGCCAGCAGTACCCGGACTAGCGGGGGGCCGGGCACCGGGGAGCTGTTTTTT	CASSTRTSGGPGTGELFF
-	-	TRBV30	14	TRBJ1-1	TGTGCCTGGAGTGTAATCGGGGTTGGAACTGAAGCTTTCTTT	CAWSVIGVGTEAFF
TRBD1	-	TRBV7-6	15	TRBJ2-3	TGTGCCAGCAGCTACCGGGACAGGGGGCAAGATACGCAGTATTTT	CASSYRDRGQDTQYF
-	-	TRBV7-2	15	TRBJ1-2	TGTGCCAGCAGCTCCGGTTTAGGGGAAGGCTATGGCTACACCTTC	CASSSGLGEGYGYTF
-	-	TRBV6-5	14	TRBJ2-3	TGTGCCAGCAGTCCGGGGCTAAGCACAGATACGCAGTATTTT	CASSPGLSTDTQYF
-	few	TRBV6-6	13	TRBJ2-2	TGTGCCAGCAGTGGACAGAACACCGGGGAGCTGTTTTTT	CASSGQNTGELFF
-	-	TRBV27	13	TRBJ2-7	TGTGCCAGCAGTTTATTTCGCTATTACGAGCAGTACTTC	CASSLFRYYEQYF
TRBD2	few	TRBV29-1	13	TRBJ2-7	TGCAGCGTTTTGGCCGGGGGGGAATACGAGCAGTACTTC	CSVLAGGEYEQYF
-	-	TRBV6-5	15	TRBJ1-5	TGTGCCAGCAGTTCGGGGGGGATGGGCAATCAGCCCCAGCATTTT	CASSSGGMGNQPQHF
TRBD1	-	TRBV29-1	13	TRBJ1-2	TGCAGCGTTGATTCGGGACAGCGAGGCGGCTACACCTTC	CSVDSGQRGGYTF
-	-	TRBV7-9	16	TRBJ1-2	TGTGCCAGCAGCATCCAACCGACAGAAGCTAACTATGGCTACACCTTC	CASSIQPTEANYGYTF
-	few	TRBV29-1	14	TRBJ1-1	TGCAGCGGGTGGGGCAACCGAATGAACACTGAAGCTTTCTTT	CSGWGNRMNTEAFF
-	-	TRBV11-2	13	TRBJ1-1	TGTGCCAGCAGCTCCCCCGGGAACACTGAAGCTTTCTTT	CASSSPGNTEAFF
-	few	TRBV9	16	TRBJ1-3	TGTGCCAGCAGCTTATCCGGGACAAACTCTGGAAACACCATATATTTT	CASSLSGTNSGNTIYF
TRBD2	-	TRBV27	16	TRBJ2-7	TGTGCCAGTTACCCATATTCCGGGACTAGCGGGTACGAGCAGTACTTC	CASYPYSGTSGYEQYF
TRBD2	-	TRBV27	17	TRBJ2-1	TGTGCCAGCAGCAATACCCTGGGACTAGCGGACCACAATGAGCAGTTCTTC	CASSNTLGLADHNEQFF
TRBD1	-	TRBV4-1	14	TRBJ2-7	TGCGCCAGCAGCCAATCAGGACAGGACTACGAGCAGTACTTC	CASSQSGQDYEQYF
-	-	TRBV5-1	14	TRBJ2-5	TGCGCCAGCAGCTTGGCGGGTGAACAAGAGACCCAGTACTTC	CASSLAGEQETQYF
-	few	TRBV28	14	TRBJ2-2	TGTGCCAGCAGTTTATATGGCGGGACCGGGGAGCTGTTTTTT	CASSLYGGTGELFF
-	-	TRBV29-1	12	TRBJ1-1	TGCAGCGTTGAAGGCGGGTACGCTGAAGCTTTCTTT	CSVEGGYAEAFF
-	-	TRBV6-6	13	TRBJ1-6	TGTGCCAGCTCCCAGGATTCCCATTCACCCCTCCACTTT	CASSQDSHSPLHF
TRBD1	few	TRBV25-1	16	TRBJ2-1	TGTGCCAGCAGTGATTCTACCGGGACAGGGGGTTATGAGCAGTTCTTC	CASSDSTGTGGYEQFF
TRBD2	few	TRBV4-3	18	TRBJ2-1	TGCGCCAGCAGCCAAGTCCCCTTCGGACTAGCGGGCTCCAATGAGCAGTTCTTC	CASSQVPFGLAGSNEQFF
-	few	TRBV27	12	TRBJ2-7	TGTGCCAGCAGCCTGGACGGCTACGAGCAGTACTTC	CASSLDGYEQYF
TRBD1	-	TRBV7-9	16	TRBJ2-7	TGTGCCAGCAGCCCACGCCCGGGACAGGGGGTGTACGAGCAGTACTTC	CASSPRPGQGVYEQYF
-	few	TRBV6-5	13	TRBJ1-1	TGTGCCAGCAGTTACGCCCCGAACACTGAAGCTTTCTTT	CASSYAPNTEAFF
-	few	TRBV7-9	12	TRBJ2-1	TGTGCCAGCAGGCCATCAGCCGACGAGCAGTTCTTC	CASRPSADEQFF